The text below deals with one TCR beta chain. Antigen unknown. These data belong to a study of cytomegalovirus exposure and HLA in healthy donors. CDR3 length: 14 amino acids. Germline V CDR1 and CDR2: LNHDA, SQIVND (reference sequence). V lost 3 bases and J lost 2, with 9 bases in between. 60 Vbeta and 13 Jbeta primers were used in PCR. Clones were sequenced by immunoSEQ multiplex PCR, and TCRdb holds only the in-frame ones, with some missing. This sample has approximately 100,000 clones, with 60% to 85% found just once. Study-wide results and caveats: TCR beta V segments were, for the most part, productive about 87% or about 30% of the time in an earlier analysis.

The TCR was taken from a female donor in good health and CMV-seronegative. The chain couples TRBV19 to TRBJ2-3, with D possibly matching TRBD1 (5 bases). Sequencing input: PBMCs. The CDR3 is CASSIGHHTDTQYF. The CDR3 bases are TGTGCCAGTAGTATCGGACATCACACAGATACGCAGTATTTT.